One TCR beta chain is described in this entry. The record originates from a study of OX40 agonist ivuxolimab in advanced cancers. Study at large: Patients receiving dose escalation had hepatocellular carcinoma, melanoma, renal cell or head and neck cancer.

The CDR3 loop spans 13 amino acids. V was pared by 3 bases and J by 3 bases, with 9 bases between. Germline loops: CDR1 MGHDK, CDR2 SYGVNS. Some clones are missing from TCRdb's copy, which holds only in-frame ones; the method was immunoSEQ multiplex PCR. In the table there are 95,000 to 110,000 clones, more than 85% of which are singletons. The TCR sequence derives from an adult with an advanced solid tumor such as melanoma, head and neck, liver or kidney cancer. The chain is built from TRBV25-1 and TRBJ2-7; no definite D call. Here the sequenced sample was CD4+ or CD8+ T cells sorted from blood, taken in a trial of the OX40 agonist ivuxolimab. The DNA for the CDR3 is TGTGCCAGCAGTGAGATGGGCAACTACGAGCAGTACTTC. Its translation is CASSEMGNYEQYF.